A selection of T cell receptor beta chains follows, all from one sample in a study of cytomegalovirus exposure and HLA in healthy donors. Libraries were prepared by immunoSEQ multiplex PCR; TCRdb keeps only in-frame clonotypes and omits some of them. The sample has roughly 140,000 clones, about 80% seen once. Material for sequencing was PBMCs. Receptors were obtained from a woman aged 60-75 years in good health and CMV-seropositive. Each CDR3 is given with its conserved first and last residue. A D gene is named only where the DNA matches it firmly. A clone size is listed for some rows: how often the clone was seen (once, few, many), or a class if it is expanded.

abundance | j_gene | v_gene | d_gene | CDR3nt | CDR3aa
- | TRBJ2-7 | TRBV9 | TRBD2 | TGTGCCAGCAGCACGGGGACTAGCGGGACCGAGCAGTACTTC | CASSTGTSGTEQYF
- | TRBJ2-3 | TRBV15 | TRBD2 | TGTGCCACCAGCGGAAATAGCGGGAGGGCCTACACAGATACGCAGTATTTT | CATSGNSGRAYTDTQYF
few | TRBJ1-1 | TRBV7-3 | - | TGTGCCAGCAGCTTAGGTGGGCGGGGCACTGAAGCTTTCTTT | CASSLGGRGTEAFF
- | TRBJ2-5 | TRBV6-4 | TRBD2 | TGTGCCAGCAGGCCGACTAGCGGGAGTGAGACCCAGTACTTC | CASRPTSGSETQYF
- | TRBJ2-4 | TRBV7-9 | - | TGTGCCAGCAGCTTAGGAACACCTCGAGGCATTCAGTACTTC | CASSLGTPRGIQYF
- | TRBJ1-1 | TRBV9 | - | TGTGCCAGCAGCGTAGGTGCCAGCGGGTCAGGAGCTTTCTTT | CASSVGASGSGAFF
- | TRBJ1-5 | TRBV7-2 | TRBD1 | TGTGCCAGCAGCTTAGCGGGACAGTTAAGTCAGCCCCAGCATTTT | CASSLAGQLSQPQHF
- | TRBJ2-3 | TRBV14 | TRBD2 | TGTGCCAGCAGCCAAGTGACGGGAGGAGGAGATACGCAGTATTTT | CASSQVTGGGDTQYF
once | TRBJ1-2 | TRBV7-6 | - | TGTGCCAGCAGCCCCGAAGGGGCCGGGTCTTTCTATGGCTACACCTTC | CASSPEGAGSFYGYTF
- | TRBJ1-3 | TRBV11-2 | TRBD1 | TGTGCCAGCAGCCCGGGACAGGGAGCTGGAAACACCATATATTTT | CASSPGQGAGNTIYF
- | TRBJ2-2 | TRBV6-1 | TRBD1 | TGTGCCAGCAGTGCCCGACAGGGGAGTACGAACACCGGGGGGCTGTTTTTT | CASSARQGSTNTGGLFF
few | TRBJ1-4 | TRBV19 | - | TGTGCCAGTAGTATCGTCAGCGTCGCAACTAATGAAAAACTGTTTTTT | CASSIVSVATNEKLFF
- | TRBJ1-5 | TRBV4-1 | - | TGCGCCAGCAGCCAAGATTTCATACACTACGGTCAGCCCCAGCATTTT | CASSQDFIHYGQPQHF
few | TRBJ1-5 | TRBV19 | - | TGTGCCAGTACTGGCCTCATGAATCAGCCCCAGCATTTT | CASTGLMNQPQHF
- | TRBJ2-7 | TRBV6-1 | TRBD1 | TGTGCCAGCAGTCCCCGGACAGGGAGCTCCTACGAGCAGTACTTC | CASSPRTGSSYEQYF
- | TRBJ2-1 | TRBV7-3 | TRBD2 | TGTGCCAGCAGCCGCGATACTAGCGGGAGGGGGAATGAGCAGTTCTTC | CASSRDTSGRGNEQFF
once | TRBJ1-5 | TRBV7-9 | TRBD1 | TGTGCCAGCAGCCGAGGAGGGGGCGGTCAGCCCCAGCATTTT | CASSRGGGGQPQHF
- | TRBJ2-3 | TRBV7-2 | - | TGTGCCAGCAGCCTACCTTGGTCCGATACGCAGTATTTT | CASSLPWSDTQYF
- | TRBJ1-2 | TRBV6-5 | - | TGTGCCAGCAGTCCCTCCGGCTATGGCTACACCTTC | CASSPSGYGYTF
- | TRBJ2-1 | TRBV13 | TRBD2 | TGTGCCAGCAGCTTAGTTATAGCGGGAGGGCCGGGTGAGCAGTTCTTC | CASSLVIAGGPGEQFF
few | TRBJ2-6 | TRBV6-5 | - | TGTGCCAGCAGTTACGAGAGCTCTGGGGCCAACGTCCTGACTTTC | CASSYESSGANVLTF
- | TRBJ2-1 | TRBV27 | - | TGTGCCAGCAGTTTAGGGCAGCACAATGAGCAGTTCTTC | CASSLGQHNEQFF
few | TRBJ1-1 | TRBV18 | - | TGTGCCAGCTCACACGATTCAGGGGACACTGAAGCTTTCTTT | CASSHDSGDTEAFF
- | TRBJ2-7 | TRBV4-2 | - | TGTGCCAGCAGCCAAGATAATTTCGGGACCTACGAGCAGTACTTC | CASSQDNFGTYEQYF
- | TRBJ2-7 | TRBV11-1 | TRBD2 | TGTGCCAGCAGCTTTCTAGCGGGAGTGGGGGAGCAGTACTTC | CASSFLAGVGEQYF
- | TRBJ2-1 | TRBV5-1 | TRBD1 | TGCGCCAGCAGCTTGCAGGGGGAAGAGCAGTTCTTC | CASSLQGEEQFF
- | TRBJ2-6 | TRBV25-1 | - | TGTGCCAGCAGGGAGGGGGCGCGTGGGGCCAACGTCCTGACTTTC | CASREGARGANVLTF
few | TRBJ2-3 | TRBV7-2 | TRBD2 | TGTGCCAGCAGCCCCAGCGGGAGAGGTACAGATACGCAGTATTTT | CASSPSGRGTDTQYF
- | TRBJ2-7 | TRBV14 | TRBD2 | TGTGCCAGCAGCCAAACGGGACTATCCTCGGGCGAGCAGTACTTC | CASSQTGLSSGEQYF
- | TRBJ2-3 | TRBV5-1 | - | TGCGCCAGCCGCGGGACAGTTACAGATACGCAGTATTTT | CASRGTVTDTQYF
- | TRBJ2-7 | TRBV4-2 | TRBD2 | TGTGCCAGCAGCCGGGAGGGACTGTCCTACGAGCAGTACTTC | CASSREGLSYEQYF
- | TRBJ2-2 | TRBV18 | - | TGTGCCAGCTCACCCGAACAGGGTACCACCGGGGAGCTGTTTTTT | CASSPEQGTTGELFF
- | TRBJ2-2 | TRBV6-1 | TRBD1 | TGTGCCAGCAGTGACGAGACAGGGGGCGCTTCCGGGGAGCTGTTTTTT | CASSDETGGASGELFF
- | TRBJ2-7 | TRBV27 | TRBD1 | TGTGCCAGCAGTTACCTCTCCCCCGGGACAGGGACGGGCGAGCAGTACTTC | CASSYLSPGTGTGEQYF
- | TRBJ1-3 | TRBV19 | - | TGTGCCAGTAGTATTGGAGTCTCTGGAAACACCATATATTTT | CASSIGVSGNTIYF
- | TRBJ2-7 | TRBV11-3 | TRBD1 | TGTGCCAGCAGCGCCACTCCGGGACAGGTTTACGAGCAGTACTTC | CASSATPGQVYEQYF
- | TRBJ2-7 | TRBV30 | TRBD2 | TGTGCCTGGAGTGGCTCTAGCGGGAGGGCCTACGAGCAGTACTTC | CAWSGSSGRAYEQYF
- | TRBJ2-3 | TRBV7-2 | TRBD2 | TGTGCCAGCATCTGGGGACTAGCGGGTCTCACAGATACGCAGTATTTT | CASIWGLAGLTDTQYF
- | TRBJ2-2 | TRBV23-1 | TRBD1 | TGCGCCAGCAGTCGGGGGACAGTGGGGAACACCGGGGAGCTGTTTTTT | CASSRGTVGNTGELFF
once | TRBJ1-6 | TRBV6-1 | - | TGTGCCAGCAGTGACCAGGTTTGGAATTCACCCCTCCACTTT | CASSDQVWNSPLHF
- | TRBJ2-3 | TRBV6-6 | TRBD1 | TGTGCCTCAAGGGGGGACAGGGTGACAGATACGCAGTATTTT | CASRGDRVTDTQYF